The clone carrying this T cell receptor beta chain was seen more than once but under ten times. Its antigen is currently unknown. TCRdb reprocessed the RT-PCR reads with MiXCR, giving one entry per CDR3 protein. This table holds 250,000 to 350,000 distinct CDR3 sequences, 20% to 25% found once. CDR1 and CDR2 (germline): DFQATT, SNEGSKA (reference sequence). This CDR3 region has 15 residues. Germline trimming cut 2 bases from V and 7 bases from J; bases unmatched to any gene: 14. The data derive from a study of response to subunit inactivated influenza vaccine. Overall study findings and caveats: Each seasonal influenza vaccination, the authors suggested, recruits few new T cells.

The starting material was PBMCs from blood, obtained less than 22 months after vaccination. This chain connects TRBV20-1 to TRBJ2-7; 7 nucleotides align to TRBD2. This clonotype was sampled from a man between 50 and 70 years old who received an inactivated influenza vaccine. The CDR3 region has the DNA TGCAGTGCTAGAAGGTCCGGCGGGAGCGTACGTGAGCAGTACTTC. It is translated as CSARRSGGSVREQYF.